Detailed here is one T cell receptor (beta chain). This entry is derived from a study of T cell responses to AZD1222 COVID-19 vaccine. Germline V CDR1 and CDR2: GTSNPN, SVGIG (reference sequence). Trimming removed 4 bases at V and 3 bases at J, with 19 bases between. CDR3 size: 15 residues. Generated by immunoSEQ multiplex PCR, the TCRdb table keeps only in-frame clones and is missing some. This repertoire shows approximately 90,000 clones, approximately 92% found once; its top ten account for about an eighth. The V and J genes are TRBV30 and TRBJ2-7; D tentatively fits TRBD1 or TRBD2 (7 bases each). Here the sequenced sample was peripheral blood, taken on day 0 of AZD1222 vaccination. The source is an adult in good health. The CDR3 region is CAWKRGRGQYYEQYF. The CDR3 DNA is TGTGCCTGGAAGCGAGGGAGGGGGCAATACTACGAGCAGTACTTC.